What follows describes a single TCR beta chain. This sample was included in a study of T cell changes during pregnancy in multiple sclerosis. The CDR3 length is 15 residues. Germline lookup yields CDR1 SEHNR and CDR2 FQNEAQ (reference sequence). Trimming stripped 5 bases from V and 2 bases from J, with 12 bases between. The data were produced by immunoSEQ multiplex PCR, yet TCRdb's version contains in-frame clones alone and is incomplete. The sample lists tens of thousands of clones, almost 90% occurring once. The chain recombines TRBV7-9 with TRBJ2-2; weak D call: TRBD2 (6 bases). This receptor was obtained from a female donor in good health, enrolled as a control in a pregnancy study. The input for sequencing was peripheral blood, taken in the first trimester of pregnancy. CDR3 nucleotide sequence: TGTGCCAGCAGCGCACCGGGACTTAACACCGGGGAGCTGTTTTTT. This gives the protein CASSAPGLNTGELFF.